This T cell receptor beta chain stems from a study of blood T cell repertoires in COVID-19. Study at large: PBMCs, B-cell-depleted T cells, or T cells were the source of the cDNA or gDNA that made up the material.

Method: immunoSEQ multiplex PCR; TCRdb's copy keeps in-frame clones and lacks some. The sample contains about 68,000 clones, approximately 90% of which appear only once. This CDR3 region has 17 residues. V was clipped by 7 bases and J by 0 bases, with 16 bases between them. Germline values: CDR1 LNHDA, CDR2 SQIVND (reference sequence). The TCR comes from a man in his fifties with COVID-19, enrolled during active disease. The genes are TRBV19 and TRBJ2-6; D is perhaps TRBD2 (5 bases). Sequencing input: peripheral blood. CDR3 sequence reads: CASTRTGRPSGANVLTF. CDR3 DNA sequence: TGTGCCAGTACTAGGACTGGACGCCCCTCTGGGGCCAACGTCCTGACTTTC.